One TCR beta chain is described in this entry. Its ends do not fully match the called genes, so a read error is possible. The data originate from a study of CD8+CD57+ T cells in acquired aplastic anemia. Genomic DNA acted as the template from which TCR beta VDJ combination and CDR3 sequence profiling were carried out. TCRdb itself ran the reads through MiXCR, one entry per CDR3 protein. The sample has some 190,000 distinct CDR3 sequences, approximately 52% seen once. CDR3 length: 19 amino acids. Germline V gives CDR1 WSHSY, CDR2 SAAADI. This receptor was taken from a human donor in good health, serving as a control. The V gene is TRBV10-2, the J gene TRBJ2-3; 15 bases are shared with TRBD2. The sample consisted of sorted CD4+, CD8+, or CD8+CD57+ T cells (not recorded which) from PBMCs. CDR3 region: CASSQGTSGGLLSTDTQYF. In DNA form, the CDR3 reads TGTGCCAGCAGCCAAGGGACTAGCGGGGGGCTGCTGAGCACAGATACGCAGTATTTT.